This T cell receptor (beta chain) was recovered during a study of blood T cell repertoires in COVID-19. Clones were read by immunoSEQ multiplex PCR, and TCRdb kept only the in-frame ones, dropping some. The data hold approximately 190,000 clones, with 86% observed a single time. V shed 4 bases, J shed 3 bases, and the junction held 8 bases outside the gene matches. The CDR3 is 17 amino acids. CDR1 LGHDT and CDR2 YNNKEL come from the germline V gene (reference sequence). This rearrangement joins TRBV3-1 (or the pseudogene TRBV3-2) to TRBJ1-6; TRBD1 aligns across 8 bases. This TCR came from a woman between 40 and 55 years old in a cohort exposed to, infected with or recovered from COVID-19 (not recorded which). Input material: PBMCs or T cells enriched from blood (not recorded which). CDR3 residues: CASSLGAGGIYNSPLHF. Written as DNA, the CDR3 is TGTGCCAGCAGCCTTGGGGCAGGGGGCATCTATAATTCACCCCTCCACTTT.